The 8 T cell receptor beta chains in this list originate from one sample, sequenced in a study of blood T cell repertoires in COVID-19. Clones were read by immunoSEQ multiplex PCR, and TCRdb kept only the in-frame ones, dropping some. The sample lists 220,000 or so clones, roughly 86% occurring once. Sequenced input: PBMCs or T cells enriched from blood (not recorded which). These receptors came from a woman between 45 and 65 years old who had recovered from COVID-19.

This clone was detected only once. V gene TRBV13 combines with J gene TRBJ2-7; TRBD2 matches at 11 bases. J gave up 3 bases and V 5 bases, and 15 bases lay outside the gene matches. From germline, CDR1 is PRHDT and CDR2 FYEKMQ (reference sequence). The CDR3 is made up of 18 amino acids. The CDR3 nucleotides are TGTGCCAGCAGCGGGCGGACTAGCGGGTTCTCCACCCTCTACGAGCAGTACTTC. Residues: CASSGRTSGFSTLYEQYF.

The chain links TRBV27 to TRBJ2-6, with no clear D. The CDR3 loop spans 13 amino acids. Germline V gene lookup returns CDR1 MNHEY and CDR2 SMNVEV (reference sequence). V was shortened by 2 bases and J by 4 bases, with 3 bases between the two germline ends. Here the CDR3 reads CASSLGGANVLTF. The CDR3 DNA is TGTGCCAGCAGTTTAGGCGGGGCCAACGTCCTGACTTTC.

This chain connects TRBV20-1 to TRBJ2-4, with 7 nucleotides matching TRBD2. With 5 bases clipped from V and 7 bases from J, the junction kept 2 bases outside the gene matches. The CDR3 covers 11 residues. Germline V lookup: CDR1 DFQATT, CDR2 SNEGSKA (reference sequence). The CDR3 coding sequence is TGCAGTGCTGGGCGGGGGAACATTCAGTACTTC. Translation: CSAGRGNIQYF.

The chain uses TRBV6-2 or TRBV6-3 and TRBJ2-5; TRBD2 is a possible D gene (5 bases). V was cut by 3 bases and J by 5 bases, with 28 bases left in between. This CDR3 is 19 amino acids long. Germline CDR1 is MNHEY and CDR2 is SVGEGT. CDR3 residues: CASSYPEEVRTPSTETQYF. CDR3 DNA sequence: TGTGCCAGCAGTTATCCCGAGGAAGTACGGACTCCCAGTACGGAGACCCAGTACTTC.

The CDR3 loop is CASSASGQYNEQFF. As DNA, the CDR3 is TGTGCCAGCAGCGCCTCGGGACAGTACAATGAGCAGTTCTTC. This chain joins TRBV11-3 and TRBJ2-1; 7 nucleotides agree with TRBD1. CDR1 is SGHNT, CDR2 YENEEA, per germline. With V trimmed by 5 bases and J by 4 bases, 5 bases remained unmatched. The CDR3 length is 14 residues. Combining the CDR3 with reference TRBV11-3 and TRBJ2-1 gives the whole variable domain EAGVVQSPRYKIIEKKQPVAFWCNPISGHNTLYWYLQNLGQGPELLIRYENEEAVDDSQLPKDRFSAERLKGVDSTLKIQPAELGDSAVYLCASSASGQYNEQFFGPGTRLTVL.

This clone was detected only once. The gene calls are TRBV28 and TRBJ2-2; 8 nucleotides line up with TRBD2. CDR1 is MDHEN, CDR2 SYDVKM, per germline. This CDR3 has 14 residues. V lost 3 bases and J lost 6; bases outside the gene matches: 3. CDR3 nucleotides: TGTGCCAGCAGTTTCGAAGCGGGAGCCGGGGAGCTGTTTTTT. Protein: CASSFEAGAGELFF.

This clone was counted a single time. The gene calls are TRBV4-3 and TRBJ1-3; 8 bases agree with TRBD1. After removal of 3 bases from V and 1 base from J, the junction contained 5 bases not matched to a gene. Germline V gene sequence: CDR1 LGHNA, CDR2 YSLEER. The CDR3 is made up of 16 amino acids. Here the CDR3 reads CASSHGTGSSGNTIYF. The DNA of the CDR3 is TGCGCCAGCAGCCATGGGACAGGCAGTTCTGGAAACACCATATATTTT.

The V gene is TRBV15, the J gene TRBJ1-3; no clear D. V was trimmed by 0 bases and J by 1 base, leaving 10 bases between them. This CDR3 contains 16 residues. From germline, CDR1 is LNHNV and CDR2 YYDKDF (reference sequence). The CDR3 DNA follows: TGTGCCACCAGCAGAGACACCGGAGGTTCTGGAAACACCATATATTTT. Protein: CATSRDTGGSGNTIYF.